These 5 T cell receptor beta chains share one sample of origin, sequenced in a study of cytomegalovirus exposure and HLA in healthy donors (dated by TCRdb to the late 2010s). Libraries came from the immunoSEQ multiplex PCR assay. TCRdb holds this immuneACCESS table with in-frame rearrangements only. Some clones are missing; in checked studies, unresolved V genes explain under half, and the rest has no known cause. A total of about 76,000 clones appear in this sample, 85% to 95% of them only once. The ten largest clones capture around 1.9% of the sample. Input material: PBMCs. Receptor source: a woman aged 18-29 years in good health and CMV-seropositive.

The V call is TRBV11-2, the J call TRBJ2-7; possibly TRBD1 for D (6 bases). Trimming removed 5 bases at V and 3 bases at J, with 17 bases between. The germline V gene has CDR1 SGHAT and CDR2 FQNNGV. The CDR3 runs to 15 residues. CDR3 sequence: CASSQLGDRYYEQYF. DNA of the CDR3: TGTGCCAGCAGCCAATTAGGCGACAGGTACTACGAGCAGTACTTC.

The chain links TRBV4-3 to TRBJ1-2; tentatively, D is TRBD1 (6 bases). This CDR3 spans 15 amino acids. With 4 bases removed from V and 4 bases from J, the gap between germline ends came to 16 bases. Germline V gene lookup returns CDR1 LGHNA and CDR2 YSLEER. CDR3 in DNA: TGCGCCAGCAGCCCAGACGCGGGGGCGATCTATGGCTACACCTTC. This translates into CASSPDAGAIYGYTF.

The chain has TRBV18 and TRBJ1-5, with D possibly being TRBD1 (6 bases). V lost 6 bases and J lost 7, with 16 bases in between. The germline V gene has CDR1 KGHSH and CDR2 LQKENI. There are 14 residues in the CDR3. The DNA for the CDR3 is TGTGCCAGCTCGCAATTGTCAGGGGAGCAGCCCCAGCATTTT. Its protein product is CASSQLSGEQPQHF.

This clone occurred once. This chain links TRBV10-3 with TRBJ1-5, with 8 positions matching TRBD1. V lost 4 bases, J lost 7 bases, and 6 bases stayed unmatched. CDR1 is ENHRY, CDR2 SYGVKD, per germline. The length of the CDR3 is 14 residues. CDR3 protein: CAISGTGSGQPQHF. The CDR3 DNA is TGTGCCATCAGTGGGACAGGGAGCGGACAGCCCCAGCATTTT.

The chain combines TRBV6-5 with TRBJ2-7, with 8 bases that match TRBD2. V shed 4 bases and J 6 bases; nucleotides not matched to a gene: 11. The V gene's germline CDR1 is MNHEY and CDR2 SVGAGI. CDR3 length equals 15 residues. In DNA form, the CDR3 reads TGTGCCAGCAGTTCCCCTTCGGGAGGGCCTTCCGAGCAGTACTTC. Translated: CASSSPSGGPSEQYF.